The source of this T cell receptor beta chain is a study of blood T cell repertoires in COVID-19. Study-level information: The origin of the acute and convalescent COVID-19 samples was the United States, Italy and Spain. The analysed material was cDNA or gDNA that came from T cells, B-cell-depleted T cells, or PBMCs.

The CDR3 has 13 amino acids. V was shortened by 6 bases and J by 5 bases, with 13 bases between the two germline ends. CDR1 is SGHTA and CDR2 is FQGNSA in the germline V gene. TCRdb's copy holds only in-frame clones and misses some; the assay was immunoSEQ multiplex PCR. The sample records approximately 150,000 clones, about 83% being singletons. At least ten counts were recorded for this clone. This rearrangement joins TRBV7-2 to TRBJ1-2; D gene unclear. Specimen: peripheral blood. The sequence was obtained from a woman in her 50s with active or convalescent COVID-19. DNA of the CDR3: TGTGCCAGCAGGATCGAGGGAGAATATGGCTACACCTTC. Protein product: CASRIEGEYGYTF.